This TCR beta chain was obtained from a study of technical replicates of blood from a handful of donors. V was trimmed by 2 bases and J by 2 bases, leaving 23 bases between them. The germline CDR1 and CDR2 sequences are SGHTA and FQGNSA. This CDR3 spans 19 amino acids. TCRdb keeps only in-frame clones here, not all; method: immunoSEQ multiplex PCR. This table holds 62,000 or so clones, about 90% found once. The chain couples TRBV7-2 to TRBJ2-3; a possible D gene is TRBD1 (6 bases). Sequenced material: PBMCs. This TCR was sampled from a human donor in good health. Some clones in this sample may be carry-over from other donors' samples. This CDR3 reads CASSLPRPEFGQHTDTQYF. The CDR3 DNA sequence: TGTGCCAGCAGCTTACCCCGCCCAGAGTTTGGACAGCACACAGATACGCAGTATTTT.